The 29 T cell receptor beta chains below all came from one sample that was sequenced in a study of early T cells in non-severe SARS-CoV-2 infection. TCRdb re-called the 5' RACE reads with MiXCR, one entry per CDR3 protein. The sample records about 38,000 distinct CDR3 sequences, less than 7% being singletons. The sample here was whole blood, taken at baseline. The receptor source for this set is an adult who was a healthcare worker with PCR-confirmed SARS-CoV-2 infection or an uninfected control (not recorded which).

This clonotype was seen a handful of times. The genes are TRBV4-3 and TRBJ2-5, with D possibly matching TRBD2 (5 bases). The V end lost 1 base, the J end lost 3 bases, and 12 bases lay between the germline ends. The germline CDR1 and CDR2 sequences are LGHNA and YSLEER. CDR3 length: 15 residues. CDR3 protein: CASSQVATAKETQYF. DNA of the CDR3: TGCGCCAGCAGCCAAGTAGCGACTGCGAAAGAGACCCAGTACTTC.

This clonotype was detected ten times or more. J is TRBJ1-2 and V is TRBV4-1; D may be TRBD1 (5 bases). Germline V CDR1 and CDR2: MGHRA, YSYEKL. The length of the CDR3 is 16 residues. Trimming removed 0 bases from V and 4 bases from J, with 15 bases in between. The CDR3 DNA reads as TGCGCCAGCAGCCAAGATCTTTTAGGGGCCAGCTATGGCTACACCTTC. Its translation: CASSQDLLGASYGYTF.

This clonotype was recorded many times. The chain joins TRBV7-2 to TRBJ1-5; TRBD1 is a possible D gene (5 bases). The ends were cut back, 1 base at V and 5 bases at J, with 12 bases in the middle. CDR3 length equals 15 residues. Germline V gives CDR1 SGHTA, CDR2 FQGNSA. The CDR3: CASSLGSGRDQPQHF. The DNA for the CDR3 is TGTGCCAGCAGCTTAGGGTCAGGGAGGGATCAGCCCCAGCATTTT.

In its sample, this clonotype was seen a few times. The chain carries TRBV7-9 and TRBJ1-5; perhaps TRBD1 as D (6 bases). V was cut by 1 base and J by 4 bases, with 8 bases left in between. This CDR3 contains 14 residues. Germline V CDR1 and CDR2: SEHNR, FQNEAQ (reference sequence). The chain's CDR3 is CASSLERGNQPQHF. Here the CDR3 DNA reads TGTGCCAGCAGCTTAGAGAGGGGGAATCAGCCCCAGCATTTT.

The CDR3 is CSAHLAQIYNEQFF. The CDR3 DNA is TGCAGCGCCCATCTAGCGCAGATCTACAATGAGCAGTTCTTC. The chain links TRBV29-1 to TRBJ2-1, with D possibly being TRBD2 (6 bases). Between the trimmed V and J ends, which lost 7 bases and 3 bases, there was a span of 16 bases. The CDR3 has 14 amino acids. Germline loops: CDR1 SQVTM, CDR2 ANQGSEA.

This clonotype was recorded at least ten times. CDR3 nucleotide sequence: TGCAGCGTTGAAGATGCGGGAGGGGTATCAGATACGCAGTATTTT. This sequence encodes CSVEDAGGVSDTQYF. This chain joins TRBV29-1 and TRBJ2-3; 9 bases align to TRBD2. V lost 0 bases and J lost 4; bases outside the gene matches: 5. The CDR3 sequence is 15 residues long. Germline V gene data show CDR1 as SQVTM and CDR2 as ANQGSEA.

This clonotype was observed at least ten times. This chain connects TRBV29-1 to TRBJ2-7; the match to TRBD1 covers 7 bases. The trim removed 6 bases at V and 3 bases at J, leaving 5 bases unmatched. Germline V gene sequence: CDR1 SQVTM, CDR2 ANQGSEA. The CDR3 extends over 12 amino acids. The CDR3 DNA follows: TGCAGCGTCTGCCGGGACAGCTACGAGCAGTACTTC. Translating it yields CSVCRDSYEQYF.

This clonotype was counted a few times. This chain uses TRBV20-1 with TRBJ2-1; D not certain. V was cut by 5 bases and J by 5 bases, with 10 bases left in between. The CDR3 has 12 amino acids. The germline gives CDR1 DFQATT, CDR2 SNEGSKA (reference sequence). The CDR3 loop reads CSAPLAHNEQFF. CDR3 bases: TGCAGTGCTCCCCTGGCCCACAATGAGCAGTTCTTC.

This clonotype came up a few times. The CDR3 region is CASSQDGVYTGELFF. The DNA of the CDR3 is TGTGCCAGCAGCCAAGATGGAGTATACACCGGGGAGCTGTTTTTT. The chain links TRBV4-2 to TRBJ2-2; D call uncertain. The germline CDR1 and CDR2 sequences are LGHNA and YNFKEQ. Trimming removed 0 bases at V and 3 bases at J, with 8 bases between. This CDR3 has 15 amino acids.

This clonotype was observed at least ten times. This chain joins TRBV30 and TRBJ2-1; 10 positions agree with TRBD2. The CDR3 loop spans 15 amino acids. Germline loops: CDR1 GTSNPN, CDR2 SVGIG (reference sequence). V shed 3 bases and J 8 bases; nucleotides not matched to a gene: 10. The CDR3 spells CAWRTGTSVSHEQFF. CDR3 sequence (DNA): TGTGCCTGGAGGACCGGGACTAGCGTCTCCCATGAGCAGTTCTTC.

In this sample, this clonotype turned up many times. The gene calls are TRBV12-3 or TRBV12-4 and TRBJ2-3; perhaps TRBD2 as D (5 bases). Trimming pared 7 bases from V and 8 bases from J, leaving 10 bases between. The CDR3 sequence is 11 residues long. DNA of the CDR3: TGTGCCAGCAATTCTGAGGGTACGCAGTATTTT. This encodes CASNSEGTQYF.

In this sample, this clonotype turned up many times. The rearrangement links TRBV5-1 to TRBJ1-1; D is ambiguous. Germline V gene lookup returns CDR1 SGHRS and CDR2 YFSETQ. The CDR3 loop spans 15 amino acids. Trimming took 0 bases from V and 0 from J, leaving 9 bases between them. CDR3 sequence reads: CASSLAASLNTEAFF. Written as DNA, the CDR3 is TGCGCCAGCAGCTTGGCAGCATCTTTGAACACTGAAGCTTTCTTT.

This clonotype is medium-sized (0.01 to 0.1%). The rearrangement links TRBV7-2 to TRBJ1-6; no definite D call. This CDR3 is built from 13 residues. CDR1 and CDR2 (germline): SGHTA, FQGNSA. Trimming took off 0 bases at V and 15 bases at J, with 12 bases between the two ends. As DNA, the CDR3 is TGTGCCAGCAGCTTAGCTAGCGGCACGGTCCTCCACTTT. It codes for CASSLASGTVLHF.

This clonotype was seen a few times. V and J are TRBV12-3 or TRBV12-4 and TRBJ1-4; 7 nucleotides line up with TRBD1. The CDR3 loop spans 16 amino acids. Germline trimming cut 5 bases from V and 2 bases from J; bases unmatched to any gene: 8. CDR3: CASSTGVSRTNEKLFF. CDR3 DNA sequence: TGTGCCAGCAGTACAGGGGTTTCGAGGACTAATGAAAAACTGTTTTTT.

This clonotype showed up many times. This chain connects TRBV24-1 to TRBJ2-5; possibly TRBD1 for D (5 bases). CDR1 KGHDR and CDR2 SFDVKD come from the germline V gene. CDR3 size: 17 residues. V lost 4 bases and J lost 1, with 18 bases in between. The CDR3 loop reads CATSERGAGLIQETQYF. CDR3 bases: TGTGCCACCAGTGAAAGGGGCGCAGGCCTAATCCAAGAGACCCAGTACTTC.

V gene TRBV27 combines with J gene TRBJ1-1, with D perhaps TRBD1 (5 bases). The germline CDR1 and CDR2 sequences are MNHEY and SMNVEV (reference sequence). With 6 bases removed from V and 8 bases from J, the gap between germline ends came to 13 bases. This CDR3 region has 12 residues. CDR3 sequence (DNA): TGTGCCAGCAGGAGCTACAAGGGGGAAGCTTTCTTT. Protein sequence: CASRSYKGEAFF.

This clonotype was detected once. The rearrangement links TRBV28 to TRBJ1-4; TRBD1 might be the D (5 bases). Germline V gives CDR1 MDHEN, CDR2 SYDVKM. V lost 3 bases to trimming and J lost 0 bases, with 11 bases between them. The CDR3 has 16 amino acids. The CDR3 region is CASSFGGYSTNEKLFF. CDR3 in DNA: TGTGCCAGCAGTTTTGGGGGGTACTCAACTAATGAAAAACTGTTTTTT.

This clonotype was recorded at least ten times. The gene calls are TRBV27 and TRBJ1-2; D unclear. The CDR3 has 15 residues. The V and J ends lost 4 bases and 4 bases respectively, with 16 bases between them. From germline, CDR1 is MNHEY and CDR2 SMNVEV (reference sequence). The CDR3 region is CASSSLLPGSYGYTF. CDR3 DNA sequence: TGTGCCAGCAGTTCTTTGTTGCCGGGCAGCTATGGCTACACCTTC.

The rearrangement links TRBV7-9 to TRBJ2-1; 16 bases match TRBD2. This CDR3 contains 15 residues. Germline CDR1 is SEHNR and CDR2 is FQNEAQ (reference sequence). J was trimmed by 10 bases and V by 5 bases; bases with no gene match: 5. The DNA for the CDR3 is TGTGCCAGCAGCGATGGGACTAGCGGGAGGGACGAGCAGTTCTTC. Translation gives CASSDGTSGRDEQFF.

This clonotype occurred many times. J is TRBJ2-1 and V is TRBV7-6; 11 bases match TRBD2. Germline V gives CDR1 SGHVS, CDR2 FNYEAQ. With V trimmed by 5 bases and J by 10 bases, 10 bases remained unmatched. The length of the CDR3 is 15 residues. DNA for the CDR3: TGTGCCAGCAGCGGAATAGCGGGAGGGCCTTCCGAGCAGTTCTTC. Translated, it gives CASSGIAGGPSEQFF.

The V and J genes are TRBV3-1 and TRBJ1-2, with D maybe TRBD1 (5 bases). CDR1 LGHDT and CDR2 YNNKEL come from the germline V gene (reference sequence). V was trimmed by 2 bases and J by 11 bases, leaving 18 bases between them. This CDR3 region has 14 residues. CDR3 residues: CASSQTGGSPRYTF. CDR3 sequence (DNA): TGTGCCAGCAGCCAAACCGGGGGTAGCCCAAGGTACACCTTC. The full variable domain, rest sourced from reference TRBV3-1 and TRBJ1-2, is DTAVSQTPKYLVTQMGNDKSIKCEQNLGHDTMYWYKQDSKKFLKIMFSYNNKELIINETVPNRFSPKSPDKAHLNLHINSLELGDSAVYFCASSQTGGSPRYTFGSGTRLTVV.

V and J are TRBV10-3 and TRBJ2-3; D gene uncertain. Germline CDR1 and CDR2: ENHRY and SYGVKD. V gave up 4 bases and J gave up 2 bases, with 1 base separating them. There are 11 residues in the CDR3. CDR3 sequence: CAISVTDTQYF. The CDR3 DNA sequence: TGTGCCATCAGTGTCACAGATACGCAGTATTTT.

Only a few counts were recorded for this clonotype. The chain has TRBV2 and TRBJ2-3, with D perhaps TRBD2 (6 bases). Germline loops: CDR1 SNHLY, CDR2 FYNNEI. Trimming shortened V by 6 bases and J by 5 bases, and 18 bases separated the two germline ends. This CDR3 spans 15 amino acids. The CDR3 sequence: CASREGLSQGDTQYF. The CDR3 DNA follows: TGTGCCAGCAGGGAGGGACTCTCCCAGGGAGATACGCAGTATTTT.

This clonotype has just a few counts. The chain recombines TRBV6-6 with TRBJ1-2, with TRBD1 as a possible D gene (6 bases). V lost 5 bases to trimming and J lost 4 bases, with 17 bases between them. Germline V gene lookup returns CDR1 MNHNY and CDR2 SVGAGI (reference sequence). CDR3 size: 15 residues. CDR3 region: CASSPNRAGVYGYTF. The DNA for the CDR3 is TGTGCCAGCAGTCCCAACCGCGCAGGGGTCTATGGCTACACCTTC.

CDR3 in amino acids: CASSGIRGSEQYF. The CDR3 region has the DNA TGTGCCAGCAGCGGCATACGAGGCTCCGAGCAGTACTTC. This chain joins TRBV7-8 and TRBJ2-7; D is undetermined. Germline-derived CDR1 and CDR2 are SGHVS and FQNEAQ. V dropped 5 bases and J dropped 6 bases, with 14 bases sitting between them. The CDR3 totals 13 residues. The complete variable domain, with remaining parts taken from reference TRBV7-8 and TRBJ2-7, reads GAGVSQSPRYKVAKRGQDVALRCDPISGHVSLFWYQQALGQGPEFLTYFQNEAQLDKSGLPSDRFFAERPEGSVSTLKIQRTQQEDSAVYLCASSGIRGSEQYFGPGTRLTVT.

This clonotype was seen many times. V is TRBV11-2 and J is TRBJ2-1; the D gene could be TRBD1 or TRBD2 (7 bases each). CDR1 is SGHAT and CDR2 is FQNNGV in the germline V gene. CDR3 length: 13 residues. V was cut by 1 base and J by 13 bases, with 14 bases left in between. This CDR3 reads CASSLVRGGPQFF. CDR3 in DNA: TGTGCCAGCAGCTTAGTCAGGGGGGGCCCTCAGTTCTTC.

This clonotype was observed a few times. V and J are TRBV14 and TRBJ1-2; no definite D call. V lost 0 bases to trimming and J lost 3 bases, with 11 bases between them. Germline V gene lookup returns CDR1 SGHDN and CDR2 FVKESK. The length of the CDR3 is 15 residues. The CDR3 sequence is CASSQESGSHYGYTF. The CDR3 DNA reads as TGTGCCAGCAGCCAAGAATCCGGGTCGCACTATGGCTACACCTTC.

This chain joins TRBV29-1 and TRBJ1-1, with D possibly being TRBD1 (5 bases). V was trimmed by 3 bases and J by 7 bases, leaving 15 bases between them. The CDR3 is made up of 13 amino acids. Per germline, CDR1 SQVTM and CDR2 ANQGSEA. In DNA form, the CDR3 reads TGCAGCGTTGACGGGGCAGGGTACAGTGAAGCTTTCTTT. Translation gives CSVDGAGYSEAFF.

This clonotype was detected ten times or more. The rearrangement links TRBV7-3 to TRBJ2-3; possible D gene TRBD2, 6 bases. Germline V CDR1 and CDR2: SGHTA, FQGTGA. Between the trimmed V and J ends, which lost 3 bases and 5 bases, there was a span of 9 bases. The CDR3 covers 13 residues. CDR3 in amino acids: CASSLTRQDTQYF. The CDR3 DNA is TGTGCCAGCAGCTTGACTAGACAAGATACGCAGTATTTT. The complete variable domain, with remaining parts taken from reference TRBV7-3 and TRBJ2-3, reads GAGVSQTPSNKVTEKGKYVELRCDPISGHTALYWYRQSLGQGPEFLIYFQGTGAADDSGLPNDRFFAVRPEGSVSTLKIQRTERGDSAVYLCASSLTRQDTQYFGPGTRLTVL.